This T cell receptor beta chain was sequenced during a study of CD8+CD57+ T cells in acquired aplastic anemia (dated by TCRdb to the late 2010s). Regarding the study in general: On average, sorted CD4+ and CD8+ cells yielded about 3 ug of extracted DNA, with a range of roughly 0.18 to 30 ug. CD8+CD57+ expansion was defined as frequency above the mean frequency observed in healthy subjects. Results the study describes overall, beyond this receptor: Although roughly 30 CD8+ CDR3 sequences were shared by patients and controls, these sequences appeared highly expressed in patients and within the immunodominant clones of patients. Between patients and healthy controls, no significant difference in CD8+ Simpson's diversity was found (P=0.060).

Relative to germline, V is 1 base shorter and J is 5 bases shorter, with 10 bases between their ends. As encoded in the germline V gene, CDR1 is SGHRS while CDR2 is YFSETQ. The CDR3 runs 14 residues from the cysteine to the phenylalanine. The retained sequence is limited to the CDR3, 42 bases, with the frame set at the first base. Expansion of CD8+CD57+ cells had been shown by flow cytometry in the patients chosen for sequencing. Severe acquired aplastic anemia was diagnosed in all patients according to International Study of Aplastic Anemia and Agranulocytosis and Camitta criteria. No patient had received any therapy when blood was sampled. TCR repertoires of sorted CD4+ and CD8+ blood T cells from severe aplastic anemia patients and healthy subjects were deep-sequenced in the study. In the USA, patient enrollment took place under clinicaltrials.gov protocols 00001620, 01623167, 00001397, 00071045, 00081523 and 00961064. Ficoll-Paque density gradient centrifugation was used to isolate peripheral blood mononuclear cells. CD4+ and CD8+ T cells were sorted by FACS or magnetic beads before DNA extraction.

Genomic DNA served as template for TCR beta VDJ combination and CDR3 sequence profiling. An Illumina HiSeq 2000 was the platform used for TCR repertoire sequencing. The authors' pipeline ran thus. TRBV/TRBJ rearrangement plots, CDR3 size and DJ length profiles, and Simpson's diversity index were used to evaluate the repertoires. The most abundant DNA sequence in the deep sequencing data was defined as the immunodominant clone. CDR3 amino acid sequences were checked for sharing between subjects and were compared against published repertoires and the VDJdb database. TCRdb cleaned the public reads at Q25 with fastp, built clones with MiXCR and kept in-frame beta chains. Rows merge per CDR3 protein into single entries with the most common DNA and genes. What appears here as the V and J calls and clone size reflects TCRdb's work, not the paper's. The sample data list hundreds of thousands of distinct CDR3 sequences, and less than 35% of these were observed just once. The ten largest make up less than 0.85% of the sample.

Concerning this clonotype: No antigen is known for it. Base quality data are lacking; no much larger clone is found one base away.

The sample taken for sequencing was sorted CD4+, CD8+, or CD8+CD57+ T cells (not recorded which) from PBMCs. The TCR was taken from a human donor with aplastic anemia. This receptor chain uses TRBV5-1 and TRBJ2-1; TRBD1 might be the D gene, on 6 matching bases. The CDR3 sequence is CASSLPQGNNEQFF. The DNA is as follows: TGCGCCAGCAGCTTGCCACAGGGCAACAATGAGCAGTTCTTC.